This is a list of T cell receptor beta chains from one sample in a study of shared clonotypes between healthy human individuals. TCRdb's copy holds only in-frame clones and misses some; the assay was immunoSEQ multiplex PCR. The data hold roughly 2.4 million clones, with around 95% observed a single time. The sequenced sample was naive CD4+ T cells sorted from blood. These receptors came from a man between 18 and 35 years old in good health. Each CDR3 is given with its conserved first and last residue. Fields, in order: CDR3 protein, CDR3 DNA, D gene, CDR3 length, J gene, V gene, clone size. A D gene is named only where the DNA matches it firmly. The size of a clone is reported for some rows only, either as once, few or many, or as a class for expanded clones.

CASGPGQGTSGEKLFF | TGCGCCAGCGGACCGGGACAGGGAACCAGTGGGGAAAAACTGTTTTTT | TRBD1 | 16 | TRBJ1-4 | TRBV5-1 | .
CASSPLVVRRTGDGYTF | TGTGCCAGCAGCCCTTTGGTGGTTCGACGGACAGGCGATGGCTACACCTTC | TRBD1 | 17 | TRBJ1-2 | TRBV28 | .
CASSLLFGGWETQYF | TGTGCCAGCAGCTTACTATTTGGGGGATGGGAGACCCAGTACTTC | . | 15 | TRBJ2-5 | TRBV11-2 | once
CASSLGQGVKQYF | TGTGCCAGCAGTTTGGGACAGGGGGTCAAGCAGTACTTC | TRBD1 | 13 | TRBJ2-7 | TRBV28 | .
CASSLGQGGKETQYF | TGTGCCAGCAGCTTGGGACAGGGGGGAAAAGAGACCCAGTACTTC | TRBD1 | 15 | TRBJ2-5 | TRBV5-4 | .
CASNAPGTGGKLFF | TGTGCCAGCAACGCCCCCGGGACAGGGGGAAAACTGTTTTTT | TRBD1 | 14 | TRBJ1-4 | TRBV6-5 | .
CASSKGQGTYEQYF | TGTGCCAGCAGCAAAGGGCAGGGCACCTACGAGCAGTACTTC | . | 14 | TRBJ2-7 | TRBV7-9 | .
CASSIESGSNQPQHF | TGTGCCAGTAGTATTGAGTCTGGCAGCAATCAGCCCCAGCATTTT | . | 15 | TRBJ1-5 | TRBV19 | .
CASSLGGRQNYEQYF | TGCGCCAGCAGCTTGGGTGGGAGGCAGAACTACGAGCAGTACTTC | . | 15 | TRBJ2-7 | TRBV5-1 | .
CAISPTEETQYF | TGTGCCATCAGTCCGACAGAAGAGACCCAGTACTTC | . | 12 | TRBJ2-5 | TRBV10-3 | few